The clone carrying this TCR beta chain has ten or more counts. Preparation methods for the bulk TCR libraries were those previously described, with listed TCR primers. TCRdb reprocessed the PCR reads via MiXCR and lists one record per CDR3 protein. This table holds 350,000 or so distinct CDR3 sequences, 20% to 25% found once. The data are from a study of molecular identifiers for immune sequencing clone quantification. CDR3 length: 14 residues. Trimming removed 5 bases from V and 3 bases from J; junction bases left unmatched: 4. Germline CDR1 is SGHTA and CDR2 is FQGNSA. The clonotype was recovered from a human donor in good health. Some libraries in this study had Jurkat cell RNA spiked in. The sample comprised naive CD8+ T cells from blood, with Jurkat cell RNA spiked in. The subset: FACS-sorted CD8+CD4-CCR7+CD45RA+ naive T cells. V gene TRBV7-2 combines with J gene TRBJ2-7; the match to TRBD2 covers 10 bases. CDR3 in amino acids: CASSIERGGYEQYF. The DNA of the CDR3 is TGTGCCAGCAGCATCGAGCGGGGGGGCTACGAGCAGTACTTC.